This T cell receptor (beta chain) was sequenced for a study of neoadjuvant anti-PD-1 for oral cavity cancer. Across the study: Around day 43, patients without progression received a fourth nivolumab dose before surgery. Study results and caveats: Each response group had just a few patients in TCR analyses.

CDR1 is LGHNA and CDR2 is YNFKEQ in the germline V gene. There are 14 residues in the CDR3. With 1 base removed from V and 4 bases from J, the gap between germline ends came to 11 bases. Patients were newly diagnosed with stage II-IVA oral cavity squamous cell carcinoma without prior systemic or radiation treatment. Most PBMC samples had 480 ng input DNA in six replicates. Clones were sequenced by immunoSEQ multiplex PCR, and TCRdb holds only the in-frame ones, with some missing. The sample lists approximately 16,000 clones; approximately 67% were seen once. About this clone itself: No antigen is known for it.

The specimen was PBMCs, collected before nivolumab (anti-PD-1) treatment. This TCR derives from a person aged 35 to 85 with oral cavity squamous cell carcinoma. The chain joins TRBV4-2 to TRBJ2-7; D perhaps matches TRBD1 (6 bases). In DNA, the CDR3 is TGTGCCAGCAGCCAAGGCACAGGGAAATACGAGCAGTACTTC. Translating it yields CASSQGTGKYEQYF.